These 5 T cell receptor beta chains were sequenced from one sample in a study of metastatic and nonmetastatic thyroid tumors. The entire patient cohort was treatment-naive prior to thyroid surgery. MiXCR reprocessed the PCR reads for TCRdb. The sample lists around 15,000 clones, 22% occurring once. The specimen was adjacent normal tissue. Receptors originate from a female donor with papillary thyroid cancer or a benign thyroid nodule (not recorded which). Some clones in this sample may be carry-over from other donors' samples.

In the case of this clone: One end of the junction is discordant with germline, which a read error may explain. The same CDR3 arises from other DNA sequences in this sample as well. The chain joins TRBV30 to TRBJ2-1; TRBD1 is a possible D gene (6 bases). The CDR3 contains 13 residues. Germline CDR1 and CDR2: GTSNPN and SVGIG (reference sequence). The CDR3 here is CAWSPDSDNEQFF. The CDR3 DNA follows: TGTGCCTGGAGCCCGGACAGTGACAATGAGCAATTCTTC.

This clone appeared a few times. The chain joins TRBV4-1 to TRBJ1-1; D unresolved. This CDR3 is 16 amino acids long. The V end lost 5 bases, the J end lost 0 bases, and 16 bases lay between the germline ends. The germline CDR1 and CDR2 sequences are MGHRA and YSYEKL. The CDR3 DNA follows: TGCGCCAGCAGCAGCAGGCTGGGCCATATGAACACTGAAGCTTTCTTT. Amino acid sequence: CASSSRLGHMNTEAFF.

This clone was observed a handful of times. The CDR3 is CASRGGQETQYF. The CDR3 region has the DNA TGTGCCAGCAGGGGGGGTCAAGAGACCCAGTACTTC. This chain joins TRBV6-1 and TRBJ2-5, with TRBD2 as a possible D gene (6 bases). The germline V gene has CDR1 MNHNS and CDR2 SASEGT. This CDR3 has 12 amino acids. V was trimmed by 6 bases and J by 2 bases, leaving 7 bases between them.

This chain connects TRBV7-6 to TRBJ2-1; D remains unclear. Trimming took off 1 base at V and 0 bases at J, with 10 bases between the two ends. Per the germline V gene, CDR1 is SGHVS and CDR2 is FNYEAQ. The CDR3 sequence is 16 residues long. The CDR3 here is CASSLVPTYSYNEQFF. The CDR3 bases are TGTGCCAGCAGCTTAGTCCCTACGTACTCCTACAATGAGCAGTTCTTC.

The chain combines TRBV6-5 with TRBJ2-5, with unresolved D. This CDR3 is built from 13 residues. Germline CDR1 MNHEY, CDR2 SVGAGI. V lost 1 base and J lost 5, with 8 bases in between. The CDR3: CASSYLGSETQYF. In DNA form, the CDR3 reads TGTGCCAGCAGTTACTTGGGTAGCGAGACCCAGTACTTC.